A single sample gave rise to the 5 T cell receptor beta chains below, sequenced in a study of blood T cells in healthy people across ages. Primers used in a second PCR of roughly 6 to 12 cycles were a sample-barcoded 5' primer and a J-beta primer mix. TCRdb passed the 5' RACE reads through MiXCR, listing each CDR3 protein once. The repertoire holds hundreds of thousands of distinct CDR3 sequences, with 25% to 30% as singletons. Material: blood. The receptors originated from a woman older than 75 in good health.

To note about this clonotype: A much larger clone differs by one base, so this may be a read error. The chain has TRBV20-1 and TRBJ2-7; 8 positions match TRBD1. V dropped 5 bases and J dropped 4; count of bases not matched to a gene: 7. CDR1 and CDR2 (germline): DFQATT, SNEGSKA (reference sequence). The CDR3 loop spans 13 amino acids. Here the CDR3 DNA reads TGCAGTGCTTGGACAGGGAATGGGTACGAGCAGTACTTC. Translation gives CSAWTGNGYEQYF.

In this sample, this clonotype turned up once. The chain uses TRBV21-1 and TRBJ1-5. TRBV21-1 is designated a pseudogene. The CDR3 extends over 12 amino acids. The CDR3 protein is CASNRDNQPQHF. CDR3 sequence (DNA): TGTGCCAGCAACAGGGACAATCAGCCCCAGCATTTT.

The V and J genes are TRBV7-2 and TRBJ2-5; D tentatively fits TRBD1 or TRBD2 (5 bases each). Judging by the DNA end, TRBJ2-7 fits better; the J call may be wrong. This CDR3 has 16 residues. The germline V gene encodes CDR1 SGHTA and CDR2 FQGNSA. The CDR3 sequence is CASSWAGTRVPYEQYF. The CDR3 nucleotides read TGTGCCAGCAGCTGGGCCGGGACCCGGGTTCCCTACGAGCAGTACTTC.

This clonotype was detected only a few times. At one boundary the junction diverges from the germline segment, which might be a read error. This chain joins TRBV6-5 and TRBJ1-1; 7 bases are a match to TRBD1. This CDR3 has 17 amino acids. CDR1 MNHEY and CDR2 SVGAGI come from the germline V gene. The CDR3 loop is CASSYSLRDRKNTEVFF. The CDR3 DNA sequence: TGTGCCAGCAGTTACTCGCTGCGGGACAGAAAAAACACTGAAGTTTTCTTT.

As for this clonotype: A much larger clone is a single base away; this may be a read error. The J gene is TRBJ2-1, the V gene TRBV7-9; the match to TRBD2 covers 15 bases. The J call is doubtful: the DNA matches TRBJ2-7 better. Germline loops: CDR1 SEHNR, CDR2 FQNEAQ (reference sequence). The CDR3 is 19 amino acids. CDR3 sequence: CASSQKGLAGGSSYNEQYF. The CDR3 DNA reads as TGTGCCAGCAGCCAAAAGGGACTAGCGGGGGGCAGCTCCTACAATGAGCAGTACTTC.